This entry is about one T cell receptor beta chain. The antigen remains undetermined. Clones were sequenced by immunoSEQ multiplex PCR, and TCRdb holds only the in-frame ones, with some missing. Of approximately 2.5 million clones in the sample, approximately 92% are singletons; the top ten hold roughly 0.15%. The data stem from a study of shared clonotypes between healthy human individuals. Study background: Used for every donor were three CD4 naive, three CD4 memory, two CD8 naive and one CD8 memory plate. Study-level results: Generally, naive subsets came out with larger estimated richness than memory subsets. Only a few donors were included, so the genetic and exposure-history diversity represented was limited.

The J segment lost 4 bases and the V segment lost 1 base, leaving 7 bases of the junction unmatched. The CDR3 has 17 amino acids. Germline V gene data show CDR1 as SGHDN and CDR2 as FVKESK. The donors were all Caucasian adults (living in Nashville, Tennessee). Sample: naive CD4+ T cells sorted from blood. Stated subset: CD45RA+ positively selected. The V gene is TRBV14, the J gene TRBJ2-1, with 10 positions matching TRBD2. The clonotype originates from a man between 18 and 29 years old in good health. CDR3 coding DNA: TGTGCCAGCAGCCAAGTCGCGGCTAGCGGGAGTTACAATGAGCAGTTCTTC. Residues: CASSQVAASGSYNEQFF.